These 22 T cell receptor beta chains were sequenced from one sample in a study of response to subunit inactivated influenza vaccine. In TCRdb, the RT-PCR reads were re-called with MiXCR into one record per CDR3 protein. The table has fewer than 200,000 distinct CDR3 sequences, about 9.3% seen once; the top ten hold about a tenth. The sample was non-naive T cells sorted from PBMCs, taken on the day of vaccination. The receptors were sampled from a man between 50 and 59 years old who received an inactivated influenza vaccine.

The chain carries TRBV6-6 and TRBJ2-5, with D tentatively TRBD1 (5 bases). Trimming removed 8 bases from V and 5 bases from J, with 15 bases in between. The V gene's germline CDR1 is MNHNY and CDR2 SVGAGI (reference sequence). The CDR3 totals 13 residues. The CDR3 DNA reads TGTGCCAGCGGTCGGACCTCAGGGGAGACCCAGTACTTC. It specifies CASGRTSGETQYF.

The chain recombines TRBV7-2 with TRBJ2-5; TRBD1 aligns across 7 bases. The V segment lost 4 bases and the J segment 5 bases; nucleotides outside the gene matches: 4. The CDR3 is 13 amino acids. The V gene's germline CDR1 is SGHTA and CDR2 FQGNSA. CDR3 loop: CASSSRGLETQYF. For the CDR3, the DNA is TGTGCCAGCAGCTCAAGGGGGCTGGAGACCCAGTACTTC.

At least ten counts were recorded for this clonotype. The CDR3 sequence: CASSSRQTSDTQYF. CDR3 bases: TGTGCCAGCAGCTCTCGACAGACTTCAGATACGCAGTATTTT. The V and J genes are TRBV7-9 and TRBJ2-3, with D tentatively TRBD1 (5 bases). There are 14 residues in the CDR3. Germline CDR1 reads SEHNR; CDR2 reads FQNEAQ (reference sequence). V was trimmed by 4 bases and J by 4 bases, leaving 12 bases between them.

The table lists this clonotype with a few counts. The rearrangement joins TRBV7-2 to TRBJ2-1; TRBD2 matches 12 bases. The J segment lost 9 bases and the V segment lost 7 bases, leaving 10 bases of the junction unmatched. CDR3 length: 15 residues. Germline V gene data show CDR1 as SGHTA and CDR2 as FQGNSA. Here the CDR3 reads CASTPGLAGWTEQFF. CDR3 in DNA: TGTGCCAGCACCCCGGGACTAGCGGGTTGGACTGAGCAGTTCTTC.

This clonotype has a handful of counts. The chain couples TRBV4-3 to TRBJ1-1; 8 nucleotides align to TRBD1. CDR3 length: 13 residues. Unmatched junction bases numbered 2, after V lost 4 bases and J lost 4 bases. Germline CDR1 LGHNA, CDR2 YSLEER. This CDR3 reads CASSRTGGTEAFF. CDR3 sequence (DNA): TGCGCCAGCAGCCGAACAGGGGGCACTGAAGCTTTCTTT.

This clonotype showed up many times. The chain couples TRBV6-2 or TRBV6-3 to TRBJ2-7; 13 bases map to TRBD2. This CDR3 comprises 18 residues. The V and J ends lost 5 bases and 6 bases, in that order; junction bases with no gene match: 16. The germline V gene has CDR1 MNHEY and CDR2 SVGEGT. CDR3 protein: CASSPPGLAGNELSEQYF. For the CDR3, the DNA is TGTGCCAGCAGTCCGCCGGGACTAGCGGGAAATGAGCTCTCCGAGCAGTACTTC.

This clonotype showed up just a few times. CDR3 protein: CSAPKEGQRRYGYTF. CDR3 nucleotide sequence: TGCAGTGCTCCGAAAGAGGGCCAGAGGAGGTATGGCTACACCTTC. The J gene is TRBJ1-2, the V gene TRBV20-1; D gene ambiguous. The CDR3 length is 15 residues. V was trimmed by 5 bases and J by 5 bases, leaving 21 bases between them. The germline V gene encodes CDR1 DFQATT and CDR2 SNEGSKA (reference sequence).

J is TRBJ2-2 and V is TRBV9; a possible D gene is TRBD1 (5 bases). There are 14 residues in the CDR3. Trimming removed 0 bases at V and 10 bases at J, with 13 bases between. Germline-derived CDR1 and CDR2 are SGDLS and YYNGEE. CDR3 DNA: TGTGCCAGCAGCGTAGAGGACACCCTCGAGGAGCTGTTTTTT. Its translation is CASSVEDTLEELFF.

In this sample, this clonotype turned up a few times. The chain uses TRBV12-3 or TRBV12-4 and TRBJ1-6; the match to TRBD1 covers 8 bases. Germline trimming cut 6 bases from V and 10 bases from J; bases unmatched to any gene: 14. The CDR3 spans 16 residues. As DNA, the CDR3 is TGTGCCAGCAGCGCGACAGGGGTTGCATTTGGGTCACCCCTCCACTTT. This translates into CASSATGVAFGSPLHF.

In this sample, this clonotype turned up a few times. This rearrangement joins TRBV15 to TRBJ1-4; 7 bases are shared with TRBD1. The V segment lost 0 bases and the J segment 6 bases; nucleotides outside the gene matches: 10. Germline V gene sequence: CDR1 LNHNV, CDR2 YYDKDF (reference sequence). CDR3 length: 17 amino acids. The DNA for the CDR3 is TGTGCCACCAGCAGAGATCCCCCTGGCAGGGGGGATGAAAAACTGTTTTTT. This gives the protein CATSRDPPGRGDEKLFF.

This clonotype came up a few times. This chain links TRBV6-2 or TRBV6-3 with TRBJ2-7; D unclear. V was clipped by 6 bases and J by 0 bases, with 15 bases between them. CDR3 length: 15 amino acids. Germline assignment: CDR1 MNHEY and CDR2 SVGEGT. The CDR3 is CASSSTRRSSYEQYF. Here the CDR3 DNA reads TGTGCCAGCAGCTCGACCAGAAGGAGCTCCTACGAGCAGTACTTC.

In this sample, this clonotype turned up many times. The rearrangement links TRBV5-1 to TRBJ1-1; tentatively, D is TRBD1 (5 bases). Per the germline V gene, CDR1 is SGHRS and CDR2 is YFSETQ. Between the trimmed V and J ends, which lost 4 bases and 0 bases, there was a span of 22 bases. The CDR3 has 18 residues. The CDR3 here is CASSQNRFVRDVNTEAFF. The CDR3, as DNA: TGCGCCAGCAGCCAAAATCGGTTTGTGAGGGACGTGAACACTGAAGCTTTCTTT.

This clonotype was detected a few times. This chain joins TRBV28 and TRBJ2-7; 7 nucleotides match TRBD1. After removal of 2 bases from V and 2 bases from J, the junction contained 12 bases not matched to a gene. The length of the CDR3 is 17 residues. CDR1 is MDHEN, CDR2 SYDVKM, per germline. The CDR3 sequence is CASSLPSQGFNTYEQYF. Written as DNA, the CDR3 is TGTGCCAGCAGTTTACCCTCACAGGGGTTTAATACCTACGAGCAGTACTTC. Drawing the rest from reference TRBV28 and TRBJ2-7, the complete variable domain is DVKVTQSSRYLVKRTGEKVFLECVQDMDHENMFWYRQDPGLGLRLIYFSYDVKMKEKGDIPEGYSVSREKKERFSLILESASTNQTSMYLCASSLPSQGFNTYEQYFGPGTRLTVT.

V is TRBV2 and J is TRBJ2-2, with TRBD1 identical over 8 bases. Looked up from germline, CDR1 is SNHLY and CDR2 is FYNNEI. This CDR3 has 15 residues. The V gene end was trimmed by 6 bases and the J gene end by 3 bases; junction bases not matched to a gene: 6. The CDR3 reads CASRPGQAYTGELFF. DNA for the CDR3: TGTGCCAGCAGACCGGGACAGGCCTACACCGGGGAGCTGTTTTTT.

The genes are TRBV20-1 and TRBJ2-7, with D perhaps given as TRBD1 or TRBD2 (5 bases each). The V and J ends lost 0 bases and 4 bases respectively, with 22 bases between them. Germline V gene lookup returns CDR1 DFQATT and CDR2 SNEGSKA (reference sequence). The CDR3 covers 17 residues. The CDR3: CSARDTWTPSGGYEQYF. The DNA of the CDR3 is TGCAGTGCTAGAGATACTTGGACACCCTCGGGCGGGTACGAGCAGTACTTC.

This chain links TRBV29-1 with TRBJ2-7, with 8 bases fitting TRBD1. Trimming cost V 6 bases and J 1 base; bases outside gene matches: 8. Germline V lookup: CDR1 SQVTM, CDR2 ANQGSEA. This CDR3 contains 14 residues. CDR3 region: CSVRTGYNSYEQYF. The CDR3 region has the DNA TGCAGCGTAAGGACAGGGTATAATTCCTACGAGCAGTACTTC.

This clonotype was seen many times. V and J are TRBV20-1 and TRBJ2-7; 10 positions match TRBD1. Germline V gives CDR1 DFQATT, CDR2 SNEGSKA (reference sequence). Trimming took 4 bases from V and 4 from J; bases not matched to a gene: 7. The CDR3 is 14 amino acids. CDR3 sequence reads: CSATRTGGRYEQYF. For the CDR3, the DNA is TGCAGTGCTACTAGGACAGGGGGGCGTTACGAGCAGTACTTC.

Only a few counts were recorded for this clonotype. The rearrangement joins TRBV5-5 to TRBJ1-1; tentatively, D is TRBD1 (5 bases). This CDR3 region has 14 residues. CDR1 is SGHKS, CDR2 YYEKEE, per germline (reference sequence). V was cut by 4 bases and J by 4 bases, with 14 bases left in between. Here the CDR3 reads CASSPMGGSTEAFF. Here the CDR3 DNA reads TGTGCCAGCAGCCCTATGGGGGGGAGCACTGAAGCTTTCTTT.

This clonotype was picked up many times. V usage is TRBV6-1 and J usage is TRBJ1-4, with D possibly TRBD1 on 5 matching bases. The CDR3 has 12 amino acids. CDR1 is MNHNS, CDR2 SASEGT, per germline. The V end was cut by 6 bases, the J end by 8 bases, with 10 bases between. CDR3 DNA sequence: TGTGCCAGCAGGGACCCAGGGGAAAAACTGTTTTTT. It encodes CASRDPGEKLFF.

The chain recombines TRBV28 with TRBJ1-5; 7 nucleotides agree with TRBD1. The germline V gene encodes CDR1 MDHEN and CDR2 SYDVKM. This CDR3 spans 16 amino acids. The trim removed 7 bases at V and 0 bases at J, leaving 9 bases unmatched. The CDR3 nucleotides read TGTGCCAGCAAATATCGGGACAGTTATAGCAATCAGCCCCAGCATTTT. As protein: CASKYRDSYSNQPQHF.

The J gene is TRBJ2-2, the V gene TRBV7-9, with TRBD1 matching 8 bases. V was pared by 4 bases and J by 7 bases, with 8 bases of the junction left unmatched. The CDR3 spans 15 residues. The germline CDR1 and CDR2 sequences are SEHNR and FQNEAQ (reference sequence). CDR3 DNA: TGTGCCAGCAGCTCTCCCGACAGGGGAGGCGGGGAGCTGTTTTTT. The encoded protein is CASSSPDRGGGELFF. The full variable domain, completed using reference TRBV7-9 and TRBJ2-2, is DTGVSQNPRHKITKRGQNVTFRCDPISEHNRLYWYRQTLGQGPEFLTYFQNEAQLEKSRLLSDRFSAERPKGSFSTLEIQRTEQGDSAMYLCASSSPDRGGGELFFGEGSRLTVL.

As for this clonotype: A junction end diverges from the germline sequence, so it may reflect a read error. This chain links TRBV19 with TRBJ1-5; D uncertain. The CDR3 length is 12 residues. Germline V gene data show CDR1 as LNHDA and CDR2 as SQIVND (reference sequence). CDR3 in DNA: TGTGCCAGTACCCGTAGCAATCACCCCCAGCATTTT. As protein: CASTRSNHPQHF. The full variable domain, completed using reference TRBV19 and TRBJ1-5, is DGGITQSPKYLFRKEGQNVTLSCEQNLNHDAMYWYRQDPGQGLRLIYYSQIVNDFQKGDIAEGYSVSREKKESFPLTVTSAQKNPTAFYLCASTRSNHPQHFGDGTRLSIL.